This T cell receptor beta chain was retrieved from a study of blood T cell repertoires in COVID-19. About the research overall: The United States, Italy and Spain provided the acute and convalescent COVID-19 samples. T cells, B-cell-depleted T cells, or PBMCs provided the cDNA or gDNA that served as material.

The length of the CDR3 is 15 residues. Per the germline V gene, CDR1 is SGHAT and CDR2 is FQNNGV. With V trimmed by 1 base and J by 1 base, 2 bases remained unmatched. In the authors' workflow: The authors estimated nucleated cell counts from reference gene primer amplification. This table comes from immunoSEQ multiplex PCR, and its TCRdb copy is limited to in-frame clones, with some not included. V, J and clone size are taken as reported in that table, and D and trimming were inferred from the DNA itself. The top ten hold 2.6% of the sample, which has roughly 50,000 clones, 65% to 90% seen once. Patients of the Seattle cohort, enrolled during active infection, were followed longitudinally.

This receptor was obtained from a woman older than 75 with COVID-19, enrolled during active disease. What was sequenced was peripheral blood. The chain combines TRBV11-2 with TRBJ2-3, with 7 bases identical to TRBD2. CDR3 protein: CASSLGGSGTDTQYF. The CDR3 region has the DNA TGTGCCAGCAGCTTAGGCGGGAGTGGCACAGATACGCAGTATTTT.